One and the same sample provided the 2 T cell receptor beta chains below, sequenced in a study of cytomegalovirus exposure and HLA in healthy donors. Amplification used 60 Vbeta primers and 13 Jbeta primers. Generated by immunoSEQ multiplex PCR, the TCRdb table keeps only in-frame clones and is missing some. Here the sample spans more than 150,000 clones, approximately 81% being singletons. The sample consisted of PBMCs. The receptors shown here come from a boy aged 2 to 10 in good health and CMV-seronegative.

This rearrangement joins TRBV28 to TRBJ1-1; D ambiguous. The germline CDR1 and CDR2 sequences are MDHEN and SYDVKM. CDR3 length equals 9 residues. Trimming took 8 bases from V and 10 from J, leaving 8 bases between them. CDR3 bases: TGTGCCAGCGGACGGGGAGCTTTCTTT. This codes for CASGRGAFF. Full variable domain (rest looked up from reference TRBV28 and TRBJ1-1): DVKVTQSSRYLVKRTGEKVFLECVQDMDHENMFWYRQDPGLGLRLIYFSYDVKMKEKGDIPEGYSVSREKKERFSLILESASTNQTSMYLCASGRGAFFGQGTRLTVV.

This chain connects TRBV19 to TRBJ1-2; no reliable D call. Germline CDR1 LNHDA, CDR2 SQIVND (reference sequence). The CDR3 is 14 residues long. Trimming stripped 4 bases from V and 4 bases from J, with 13 bases between. The CDR3 reads CASSNRQALYGYTF. The CDR3 DNA is TGTGCCAGTAGTAATCGCCAGGCCCTCTATGGCTACACCTTC.